These T cell receptor beta chains were read from a single sample in a study of beta chain features in type 1 diabetes. Sequencing was performed with immunoSEQ multiplex PCR; in TCRdb, only in-frame clones are kept and a portion is missing. The table has a few hundred thousand clones, roughly 15% seen once. What was sequenced was naive CD4+ T cells from blood. These receptors all stem from a man younger than 35 with type 1 diabetes. Each CDR3 is given with its conserved first and last residue. A D gene is named only where the DNA matches it firmly. A row's size may be missing; if present it is once, few, many or a size class.

clone_size j_call v_call d_call cdr3_aa cdr3_nt
. TRBJ1-1 TRBV18 . CASSPRSQYTEAFF TGTGCCAGCTCACCACGAAGTCAGTACACTGAAGCTTTCTTT
. TRBJ2-5 TRBV2 . CASIPRAVVETQYF TGTGCCAGCATCCCGCGGGCGGTAGTGGAGACCCAGTACTTC
. TRBJ2-7 TRBV28 . CASSRSIYEQYF TGTGCCAGCAGCCGGTCGATTTACGAGCAGTACTTC
few TRBJ1-4 TRBV27 . CASRSATNEKLFF TGTGCCAGCAGGTCTGCAACTAATGAAAAACTGTTTTTT
. TRBJ1-1 TRBV2 TRBD1 CASVSVAGGRMEAF TGTGCCAGCGTAAGTGTGGCAGGGGGCCGGATGGAGGCATTT
few TRBJ2-1 TRBV25-1 . CASSAGGGEQFF TGTGCCAGCAGTGCAGGGGGAGGAGAGCAGTTCTTC
. TRBJ2-3 TRBV2 TRBD2 CASSEGVAGGRDTQYF TGTGCCAGCAGTGAAGGGGTAGCGGGGGGCAGGGATACGCAGTATTTT
few TRBJ2-2 TRBV19 TRBD2 CASRPRGDYTGELFF TGTGCCAGTAGACCACGGGGGGATTACACCGGGGAGCTGTTTTTT
few TRBJ1-2 TRBV9 . CASSVVSRGLNF TGTGCCAGCAGCGTAGTCTCTAGGGGACTGAACTTC
. TRBJ2-7 TRBV5-1 . CASSRGPGNYEQYF TGCGCCAGCAGCCGAGGTCCGGGAAACTACGAGCAGTACTTC
. TRBJ2-5 TRBV2 . CASSEDRDQETQYF TGTGCCAGCAGCGAAGACAGAGACCAAGAGACCCAGTACTTC
. TRBJ1-5 TRBV5-6 . CASSFYGGRGQPQHF TGTGCCAGCAGCTTTTACGGGGGGCGCGGTCAGCCCCAGCATTTT
. TRBJ2-3 TRBV5-1 TRBD2 CASSPPSGRSGTDTQYF TGCGCCAGCAGTCCCCCTAGCGGGAGGAGTGGCACAGATACGCAGTATTTT
. TRBJ2-5 TRBV28 . CASTGETQYF TGTGCCAGCACTGGCGAGACCCAGTACTTC
. TRBJ1-2 TRBV6-5 . CASSRTNNYGYTF TGTGCCAGCAGTCGGACAAACAACTATGGCTACACCTTC
few TRBJ2-3 TRBV5-1 . CASSLRGLYTDTQYF TGCGCCAGCAGCTTGAGAGGCCTATACACAGATACGCAGTATTTT
few TRBJ2-5 TRBV18 . CASSLDGETQYF TGTGCCAGCTCCCTAGACGGGGAGACCCAGTACTTC
. TRBJ2-7 TRBV18 TRBD1 CASSPGQGPYEQYF TGTGCCAGCTCACCAGGACAGGGGCCCTACGAGCAGTACTTC
. TRBJ1-5 TRBV23-1 . CASSQSGAGENQPQHF TGCGCCAGCAGTCAATCGGGGGCAGGGGAGAATCAGCCCCAGCATTTT
few TRBJ2-5 TRBV2 TRBD1 CASRAGTGGPQYF TGTGCCAGCAGAGCGGGGACAGGGGGGCCCCAGTACTTC
. TRBJ2-5 TRBV9 . CASSVGGQETQYF TGTGCCAGCAGCGTAGGAGGGCAGGAGACCCAGTACTTC
. TRBJ2-1 TRBV29-1 TRBD2 CSVGGSGRRSYNEQFF TGCAGCGTTGGGGGAAGCGGGAGGCGGTCCTACAATGAGCAGTTCTTC
. TRBJ2-7 TRBV4-1 TRBD1 CASSLGTGYPYEQYF TGCGCCAGCAGCCTAGGGACAGGGTATCCCTACGAGCAGTACTTC
few TRBJ2-7 TRBV7-8 . CASQPNGVYEQYF TGTGCCAGCCAACCCAACGGAGTCTACGAGCAGTACTTC
few TRBJ2-7 TRBV30 TRBD1 CAWGGQGDYEQYF TGTGCCTGGGGGGGACAGGGGGACTACGAGCAGTACTTC
few TRBJ2-1 TRBV18 . CASSPSIGTNEQFF TGTGCCAGCTCACCTTCAATAGGGACAAATGAGCAGTTCTTC
. TRBJ2-7 TRBV7-2 TRBD1 CASSFPTGVEQYF TGTGCCAGCAGCTTTCCGACAGGGGTTGAGCAGTACTTC
. TRBJ1-1 TRBV2 TRBD1 CASSGTGGTAFF TGTGCCAGCTCCGGGACAGGGGGCACGGCTTTCTTT